The 5 T cell receptor beta chains in this list originate from one sample, sequenced in a study of regulatory dendritic cells for organ transplantation. TCRdb's copy holds only in-frame clones and misses some; the assay was immunoSEQ multiplex PCR. The table lists 20,000 to 25,000 clones, about 80% of them singletons. Input material: memory CD4+ T cells from blood. Regarding subset: CD45RO+ memory T cells. These receptors were collected from a human donor in good health.

Only a few counts were recorded for this clone. CDR3 DNA sequence: TGCGCCAGCAGTCGAGACTCCAGCACTGAAGCTTTCTTT. This encodes CASSRDSSTEAFF. The V gene is TRBV4-1, the J gene TRBJ1-1; no clear D gene. Looked up from germline, CDR1 is MGHRA and CDR2 is YSYEKL. The germline V and J ends were trimmed by 6 bases and 4 bases, with 12 bases remaining between them. There are 13 residues in the CDR3.

This sequence joins TRBV28 and TRBJ1-4; no reliable D call. V was cut by 6 bases and J by 4 bases, with 15 bases left in between. Germline CDR1 is MDHEN and CDR2 is SYDVKM. This CDR3 comprises 15 residues. For the CDR3, the DNA is TGTGCCAGCAGGCCCTCCCCGGGTATTAATGAAAAACTGTTTTTT. Protein sequence: CASRPSPGINEKLFF.

Concerning this clone: One end of the junction varies from germline; a read error may be responsible. The chain combines TRBV11-2 with TRBJ1-2, with TRBD1 identical over 8 bases. The germline V gene has CDR1 SGHAT and CDR2 FQNNGV. The CDR3 has 15 residues. The CDR3 sequence: CASSPRFAGGDGYTF. CDR3 sequence (DNA): TGCGCCAGCAGCCCAAGATTCGCAGGGGGCGATGGCTACACCTTC. Together with reference TRBV11-2 and TRBJ1-2, the CDR3 gives the full variable domain: EAGVAQSPRYKIIEKRQSVAFWCNPISGHATLYWYQQILGQGPKLLIQFQNNGVVDDSQLPKDRFSAERLKGVDSTLKIQPAKLEDSAVYLCASSPRFAGGDGYTFGSGTRLTVV.

The count of this clone is one. The V and J genes are TRBV28 and TRBJ1-6; possibly TRBD1 for D (5 bases). Looked up from germline, CDR1 is MDHEN and CDR2 is SYDVKM. The CDR3 is made up of 12 amino acids. The V gene lost 6 bases and the J gene lost 13 bases, with 13 bases spanning the gap. The CDR3 sequence: CASSRVAVPLHF. DNA of the CDR3: TGTGCCAGCAGCAGGGTAGCCGTGCCCCTCCACTTT.

This clone was counted once. The rearrangement links TRBV4-2 to TRBJ1-3, with D hard to call. Germline V gives CDR1 LGHNA, CDR2 YNFKEQ. There are 16 residues in the CDR3. The ends were cut back, 0 bases at V and 4 bases at J, with 13 bases in the middle. The CDR3 loop reads CASSQEFLGEGNTIYF. The CDR3 nucleotides are TGTGCCAGCAGCCAAGAGTTTTTGGGCGAAGGAAACACCATATATTTT.